One sample yielded the 17 T cell receptor beta chains listed below, sequenced in a study of cytomegalovirus exposure and HLA in healthy donors. Both 60 Vbeta primers and 13 Jbeta primers went into the PCR. Data came from immunoSEQ multiplex PCR; TCRdb stores just in-frame clones and leaves some out. The table has around 67,000 clones, approximately 58% seen once; the top ten hold approximately 2.9%. Sequenced sample: PBMCs. These receptors all stem from a woman in her forties or fifties in good health and CMV-seronegative.

J is TRBJ1-5 and V is TRBV4-3, with TRBD1 matching 7 bases. J was trimmed by 5 bases and V by 0 bases; bases with no gene match: 10. The V gene's germline CDR1 is LGHNA and CDR2 YSLEER. This CDR3 comprises 17 residues. The chain's CDR3 is CASSQDWGTATYQPQHF. For the CDR3, the DNA is TGCGCCAGCAGCCAAGATTGGGGGACAGCGACATATCAGCCCCAGCATTTT.

The V and J genes are TRBV9 and TRBJ2-5, with D perhaps TRBD2 (5 bases). The CDR3 consists of 13 residues. Germline V gene data show CDR1 as SGDLS and CDR2 as YYNGEE. Trimming pared 2 bases from V and 5 bases from J, leaving 10 bases between. As DNA, the CDR3 is TGTGCCAGCAGCGTCTCGAGGAGGGAGACCCAGTACTTC. Translating it yields CASSVSRRETQYF.

V is TRBV7-2 and J is TRBJ2-5, with 9 bases lining up with TRBD2. Trimming cost V 3 bases and J 4 bases; bases outside gene matches: 12. CDR3 length: 17 amino acids. Per the germline V gene, CDR1 is SGHTA and CDR2 is FQGNSA. The CDR3 bases are TGTGCCAGCAGCTTGAGATTAGGTAGCGGGAGAGGAGAGACCCAGTACTTC. This gives the protein CASSLRLGSGRGETQYF.

This clone has just a few counts. J is TRBJ1-5 and V is TRBV27, with D possibly TRBD1 on 6 matching bases. This CDR3 is 16 amino acids long. Germline values: CDR1 MNHEY, CDR2 SMNVEV (reference sequence). Trimming took 2 bases from V and 4 from J, leaving 15 bases between them. In DNA form, the CDR3 reads TGTGCCAGCAGTTTACCGGGACACGGAAAGAATCAGCCCCAGCATTTT. Protein product: CASSLPGHGKNQPQHF.

The chain uses TRBV5-1 and TRBJ2-3; 13 bases line up with TRBD2. The CDR3 runs 18 residues. V lost 3 bases to trimming and J lost 0 bases; unmatched junction nucleotides: 7. CDR1 is SGHRS and CDR2 is YFSETQ in the germline V gene. CDR3 bases: TGCGCCAGCAGCTCGGGACTAGCGGGGACTTATAGCACAGATACGCAGTATTTT. Encoded protein: CASSSGLAGTYSTDTQYF.

This sequence joins TRBV2 and TRBJ2-1, with D tentatively TRBD2 (5 bases). Trimming pared 6 bases from V and 3 bases from J, leaving 6 bases between. This CDR3 is built from 12 residues. Germline CDR1 is SNHLY and CDR2 is FYNNEI. In nucleotides, the CDR3 is TGTGCCAGCAGGGGAGACTACAATGAGCAGTTCTTC. The encoded protein is CASRGDYNEQFF.

Points on this clone: Within the sample, other DNA sequences also encode this same CDR3. The rearrangement uses TRBV4-1 and TRBJ2-1; TRBD2 matches 12 bases. This CDR3 is built from 16 residues. The germline gives CDR1 MGHRA, CDR2 YSYEKL. The J segment lost 4 bases and the V segment lost 0 bases, leaving 1 base of the junction unmatched. The CDR3 sequence is CASSQDGLAGYNEQFF. The CDR3 DNA sequence: TGCGCCAGCAGCCAAGACGGACTAGCGGGGTACAATGAGCAGTTCTTC.

The chain couples TRBV19 to TRBJ2-3; a possible D gene is TRBD2 (5 bases). V lost 1 base, J lost 7 bases, and 12 bases lay in between. This CDR3 comprises 14 residues. Germline CDR1 LNHDA, CDR2 SQIVND (reference sequence). The CDR3 DNA sequence: TGTGCCAGTAGTATAGTAGAGGGATCGAATACGCAGTATTTT. Translating gives CASSIVEGSNTQYF.

The rearrangement uses TRBV29-1 and TRBJ2-2, with D uncertain. Trimming stripped 4 bases from V and 6 bases from J, with 12 bases between. The CDR3 runs 13 residues. Per the germline V gene, CDR1 is SQVTM and CDR2 is ANQGSEA. The CDR3 nucleotides are TGCAGCGTTGTGTCGAACGGTGCCGGGGAGCTGTTTTTT. Its protein product is CSVVSNGAGELFF.

The chain links TRBV15 to TRBJ2-7; weak D call: TRBD2 (5 bases). The CDR3 extends over 13 amino acids. Germline V gives CDR1 LNHNV, CDR2 YYDKDF (reference sequence). V was cut by 1 base and J by 7 bases, with 11 bases left in between. The chain's CDR3 is CATSRVPTGEQYF. In nucleotides, the CDR3 is TGTGCCACCAGCAGAGTTCCGACGGGGGAGCAGTACTTC.

The chain has TRBV4-1 and TRBJ2-1, with TRBD2 as a possible D gene (5 bases). Trimming took 2 bases from V and 8 from J, leaving 16 bases between them. CDR3 size: 15 residues. In germline, CDR1 is MGHRA, CDR2 YSYEKL. As DNA, the CDR3 is TGCGCCAGCAGCCAATTCGGGCCGGGGTCCGATGAGCAGTTCTTC. Amino acid sequence: CASSQFGPGSDEQFF.

As for this clone: One junction end does not reproduce the germline sequence, and a read error may be involved. J is TRBJ2-7 and V is TRBV27; TRBD1 matches at 9 bases. This CDR3 is built from 15 residues. The germline V gene encodes CDR1 MNHEY and CDR2 SMNVEV (reference sequence). CDR3 DNA sequence: TGTGCCAGCAGTACTCGGGACAGGGCCTACTACGAGCGGTACTTC. It translates to CASSTRDRAYYERYF.

This chain connects TRBV19 to TRBJ1-5; perhaps TRBD1 as D (5 bases). The CDR3 length is 16 residues. With 1 base removed from V and 6 bases from J, the gap between germline ends came to 16 bases. The germline gives CDR1 LNHDA, CDR2 SQIVND (reference sequence). The CDR3 loop is CASSIGVAGLSQPQHF. The CDR3 coding sequence is TGTGCCAGTAGTATAGGGGTGGCAGGGTTAAGTCAGCCCCAGCATTTT.

The chain has TRBV7-2 and TRBJ1-1; possible D gene TRBD1, 6 bases. CDR3 length: 14 residues. Germline V CDR1 and CDR2: SGHTA, FQGNSA. Trimming stripped 4 bases from V and 5 bases from J, with 14 bases between. The CDR3 region is CASSYGGAGTEAFF. CDR3 sequence (DNA): TGTGCCAGCAGCTATGGGGGGGCGGGTACTGAAGCTTTCTTT.

This clone was recorded once. The chain is built from TRBV30 and TRBJ2-7; the D gene is possibly TRBD2 (5 bases). Germline assignment: CDR1 GTSNPN and CDR2 SVGIG (reference sequence). The CDR3 consists of 12 residues. Trimming left V 1 base short and J 7 bases short, with 11 bases between. The CDR3, as DNA: TGTGCCTGGAGTGCAGCCCGGGGAGAGCAGTACTTC. It encodes CAWSAARGEQYF.

The J gene is TRBJ1-1, the V gene TRBV7-2; the D is unclear. Germline CDR1 reads SGHTA; CDR2 reads FQGNSA. V lost 0 bases, J lost 8 bases, and 19 bases lay in between. The CDR3 sequence is 16 residues long. CDR3 loop: CASSLARIEVGLEAFF. DNA of the CDR3: TGTGCCAGCAGCTTAGCCCGGATAGAGGTAGGCCTGGAAGCTTTCTTT.

The chain is built from TRBV21-1 and TRBJ1-2; the table's D gene call, TRBD1, was not cross checked with the DNA. TRBV21-1 is tagged as a pseudogene. CDR3 length: 14 amino acids. CDR3 sequence: CARAPGVPSYGYTF. DNA for the CDR3: TGTGCCAGGGCCCCAGGGGTCCCCTCTTATGGCTACACCTTC.